This T cell receptor (beta chain) was sequenced for a study of control samples from healthy donors and cancer patients. CDR3 length: 12 amino acids. Germline lookup yields CDR1 LNHDA and CDR2 SQIVND (reference sequence). V lost 3 bases and J lost 6, with 8 bases in between. This table comes from immunoSEQ multiplex PCR, and its TCRdb copy is limited to in-frame clones, with some not included. Among some 90,000 clones listed, 86% were seen once. This receptor was obtained from a woman in her forties or fifties in good health. This sequence joins TRBV19 and TRBJ1-2; D possibly corresponds to TRBD1 (5 bases). The sample taken for sequencing was blood. Here the CDR3 DNA reads TGTGCCAGTAGTATCAGAGGGGATGGCTACACCTTC. It codes for CASSIRGDGYTF.